This TCR beta chain was sequenced in a study of shared clonotypes between healthy human individuals. Sequenced by immunoSEQ multiplex PCR; TCRdb stores in-frame clones only, minus some. The data contain approximately 460,000 clones, about 74% of them seen just once; the ten biggest clones take up around 12%. This CDR3 spans 12 amino acids. V lost 5 bases, J lost 0 bases, and 4 bases lay in between. Germline loops: CDR1 MDHEN, CDR2 SYDVKM. The chain recombines TRBV28 with TRBJ1-2; D is ambiguous. The specimen was PBMCs. The sequence was collected from a woman between 40 and 50 years old in good health. Some clones in this sample may be carry-over from other donors' samples. CDR3 nucleotide sequence: TGTGCCAGCAGTACAGCTAACTATGGCTACACCTTC. It codes for CASSTANYGYTF.